One and the same sample provided the 13 T cell receptor beta chains below, sequenced in a study of shared clonotypes between healthy human individuals. Libraries were prepared by immunoSEQ multiplex PCR; TCRdb keeps only in-frame clonotypes and omits some of them. The table lists 1.5 million to 2.5 million clones, over 85% of them singletons. Naivety among CD8 cells was defined by CD45RO negativity and positive CCR7 selection, thereby excluding terminally differentiated effector memory CD45RA+ cells. The material sequenced was naive CD8+ T cells sorted from blood. Receptors were obtained from a man aged 18 to 30 in good health.

This chain joins TRBV2 and TRBJ1-5; no definite D call. CDR1 and CDR2 from the germline V gene are SNHLY and FYNNEI. This CDR3 region has 16 residues. Trimming shortened V by 6 bases and J by 5 bases, and 20 bases separated the two germline ends. CDR3 sequence (DNA): TGTGCCAGCAGCCCCATCGGGGTGGGGTGGGATCAGCCCCAGCATTTT. This gives the protein CASSPIGVGWDQPQHF.

This chain connects TRBV4-1 to TRBJ2-7; D is unclear. Germline CDR1 reads MGHRA; CDR2 reads YSYEKL. V was cut by 1 base and J by 2 bases, with 12 bases left in between. This CDR3 comprises 15 residues. DNA for the CDR3: TGCGCCAGCAGCCAAGTTACCAACTACGCCTACGAGCAGTACTTC. Protein sequence: CASSQVTNYAYEQYF.

For this clone: Other DNA sequences within the sample encode an identical CDR3. The chain is built from TRBV4-3 and TRBJ2-7; tentative D call: TRBD2 (5 bases). The germline CDR1 and CDR2 sequences are LGHNA and YSLEER. The CDR3 runs 15 residues. Trimming stripped 0 bases from V and 1 base from J, with 10 bases between. CDR3 in DNA: TGCGCCAGCAGCCAAGAAGGAGGCGGTTCCTACGAGCAGTACTTC. Residues: CASSQEGGGSYEQYF.

This chain uses TRBV5-1 with TRBJ1-2; possible D gene TRBD1, 6 bases. The CDR3 is 15 residues long. V dropped 4 bases and J dropped 4 bases, with 17 bases sitting between them. CDR1 is SGHRS, CDR2 YFSETQ, per germline. The CDR3 reads CASSPDQGFVYGYTF. The CDR3 DNA sequence: TGCGCCAGCAGCCCAGATCAGGGGTTTGTCTATGGCTACACCTTC.

This clone was counted many times. The J gene is TRBJ2-5, the V gene TRBV4-1; tentative D call: TRBD2 (7 bases). The CDR3 runs 16 residues. The germline CDR1 and CDR2 sequences are MGHRA and YSYEKL. V dropped 0 bases and J dropped 0 bases, with 11 bases sitting between them. This CDR3 is CASSQDKGGDQETQYF. CDR3 sequence (DNA): TGCGCCAGCAGCCAAGATAAGGGGGGGGACCAAGAGACCCAGTACTTC.

This clone was counted only a few times. V is TRBV28 and J is TRBJ1-5; D remains ambiguous. Deletions cut 4 bases from V and 1 base from J, with 8 bases between. This CDR3 region has 14 residues. Per germline, CDR1 MDHEN and CDR2 SYDVKM. CDR3 sequence: CASSWGESNQPQHF. DNA of the CDR3: TGTGCCAGCAGTTGGGGAGAGAGCAATCAGCCCCAGCATTTT.

The chain links TRBV27 to TRBJ2-5, with D unresolved. CDR3 length: 13 amino acids. Trimming pared 4 bases from V and 1 base from J, leaving 7 bases between. Germline V gene sequence: CDR1 MNHEY, CDR2 SMNVEV (reference sequence). The CDR3 is CASSYVPQETQYF. CDR3 bases: TGTGCCAGCAGTTATGTGCCCCAAGAGACCCAGTACTTC.

This clone was seen a single time. The chain employs TRBV4-1 and TRBJ2-1, with D possibly TRBD2 on 6 matching bases. In germline, CDR1 is MGHRA, CDR2 YSYEKL. This CDR3 is 15 amino acids long. The ends were cut back, 4 bases at V and 8 bases at J, with 18 bases in the middle. This chain's CDR3 is CASSPPEGRRDEQFF. As DNA, the CDR3 is TGCGCCAGCAGCCCCCCGGAGGGCAGGAGGGATGAGCAGTTCTTC.

J is TRBJ1-2 and V is TRBV28; D might be TRBD1 (5 bases). V was cut by 11 bases and J by 4 bases, with 23 bases left in between. In germline, CDR1 is MDHEN, CDR2 SYDVKM. The CDR3 length is 15 residues. The CDR3 DNA reads as TGTGCCGCCCACCCCGGGGGAGGGCTCGTCTATGGCTACACCTTC. Amino acids: CAAHPGGGLVYGYTF.

The rearrangement joins TRBV15 to TRBJ2-7; D is unclear. CDR1 is LNHNV, CDR2 YYDKDF, per germline (reference sequence). V lost 4 bases, J lost 0 bases, and 7 bases lay in between. The CDR3 contains 13 residues. CDR3 coding DNA: TGTGCCACCAGCAACCCCGGCTCCTACGAGCAGTACTTC. It codes for CATSNPGSYEQYF.

The chain recombines TRBV10-1 with TRBJ2-1; D unresolved. Germline-derived CDR1 and CDR2 are WNHNN and SYGVQD (reference sequence). CDR3 length: 14 residues. The ends were cut back, 3 bases at V and 9 bases at J, with 15 bases in the middle. The CDR3 DNA reads as TGCGCCAGCAGTGAAAGCCTTCCTGCCGGTGAGCAGTTCTTC. It translates to CASSESLPAGEQFF.

Concerning this clone: In the same sample, other DNA sequences code for this CDR3. V is TRBV19 and J is TRBJ1-1; D ambiguous. The CDR3 consists of 13 residues. CDR1 and CDR2 from the germline V gene are LNHDA and SQIVND (reference sequence). The V and J ends lost 3 bases and 0 bases respectively, with 5 bases between them. CDR3 sequence reads: CASSIYVNTEAFF. CDR3 nucleotide sequence: TGTGCCAGTAGTATTTACGTGAACACTGAAGCTTTCTTT.

The chain joins TRBV6-6 to TRBJ2-7; TRBD2 matches 7 bases. V lost 0 bases and J lost 3; bases outside the gene matches: 2. CDR3 size: 14 residues. CDR1 and CDR2 (germline): MNHNY, SVGAGI (reference sequence). The CDR3 loop is CASSYSTSSYEQYF. CDR3 sequence (DNA): TGTGCCAGCAGTTACTCGACTAGCAGCTACGAGCAGTACTTC.